The 17 T cell receptor beta chains reported below all come from one sample, sequenced in a study of blood T cell repertoires in COVID-19. The repertoire was sequenced with immunoSEQ multiplex PCR; TCRdb's copy has only in-frame clones and lacks some. Of around 250,000 clones in the sample, roughly 86% are singletons; the top ten hold 3.6%. The specimen sequenced was peripheral blood. The receptors were gathered from a man aged 18 to 30 with active or convalescent COVID-19.

This chain links TRBV5-1 with TRBJ2-7; 11 bases match TRBD2. Trimming at V came to 4 bases and at J to 2 bases, leaving 5 bases not matched to a gene. Germline V lookup: CDR1 SGHRS, CDR2 YFSETQ. CDR3 length equals 15 residues. CDR3 nucleotides: TGCGCCAGCAGCCTACAGACTAGCGGGGCCTACGAGCAGTACTTC. Its translation: CASSLQTSGAYEQYF.

This chain links TRBV6-5 with TRBJ2-7; tentative D call: TRBD1 (6 bases). The V gene's germline CDR1 is MNHEY and CDR2 SVGAGI. Trimming removed 8 bases at V and 5 bases at J, with 16 bases between. The CDR3 sequence is 13 residues long. CDR3 in amino acids: CASSPRGRDEQYF. The CDR3 DNA is TGTGCCAGCTCTCCCAGGGGAAGGGACGAGCAGTACTTC.

The chain employs TRBV30 and TRBJ2-1; the match to TRBD1 covers 10 bases. The CDR3 is 15 residues long. Trimming took 5 bases from V and 7 from J; bases not matched to a gene: 11. Germline V gene data show CDR1 as GTSNPN and CDR2 as SVGIG (reference sequence). CDR3 sequence: CAWEDRDRGQNEQFF. The CDR3 nucleotides are TGTGCCTGGGAAGACCGGGACAGGGGCCAGAATGAGCAGTTCTTC.

V usage is TRBV9 and J usage is TRBJ2-1; TRBD2 agrees at 7 bases. V gave up 2 bases and J gave up 3 bases; unmatched junction bases: 5. The CDR3 is 15 amino acids. Germline lookup yields CDR1 SGDLS and CDR2 YYNGEE. The CDR3 loop reads CASSVNSGNYNEQFF. DNA of the CDR3: TGTGCCAGCAGCGTTAACAGCGGGAACTACAATGAGCAGTTCTTC.

The chain combines TRBV24-1 with TRBJ2-5; the match to TRBD1 covers 7 bases. The CDR3 is made up of 15 amino acids. The germline V gene has CDR1 KGHDR and CDR2 SFDVKD. The trim removed 2 bases at V and 3 bases at J, leaving 5 bases unmatched. The CDR3 sequence: CATSDWTGTEETQYF. The CDR3 DNA reads TGTGCCACCAGTGATTGGACAGGAACCGAAGAGACCCAGTACTTC.

In this sample, this clone turned up once. The germline gene is not matched at one end of the junction; a read error may be the cause. The chain recombines TRBV28 with TRBJ1-1, with 8 nucleotides matching TRBD1. The CDR3 contains 14 residues. CDR1 is MDHEN, CDR2 SYDVKM, per germline. This CDR3 is CASSLQAGGDHREF. CDR3 sequence (DNA): TGTGCCAGCAGTTTACAGGCAGGGGGCGATCATCGAGAATTT.

The genes are TRBV7-2 and TRBJ1-6, with D hard to call. The germline V and J ends were trimmed by 5 bases and 8 bases, with 19 bases remaining between them. The CDR3 runs 16 residues. Germline V gene lookup returns CDR1 SGHTA and CDR2 FQGNSA. This CDR3 reads CASSQGFRLRDSPLHF. DNA of the CDR3: TGTGCCAGCAGCCAAGGATTCCGGTTGAGGGATTCACCCCTCCACTTT. The variable domain in full, with the rest retrieved from reference TRBV7-2 and TRBJ1-6, is GAGVSQSPSNKVTEKGKDVELRCDPISGHTALYWYRQSLGQGLEFLIYFQGNSAPDKSGLPSDRFSAERTGGSVSTLTIQRTQQEDSAVYLCASSQGFRLRDSPLHFGNGTRLTVT.

The chain couples TRBV3-1 (or the pseudogene TRBV3-2) to TRBJ1-3; 12 bases map to TRBD1. The CDR3 spans 16 residues. V lost 4 bases to trimming and J lost 4 bases; unmatched junction nucleotides: 5. Germline lookup yields CDR1 LGHDT and CDR2 YNNKEL (reference sequence). CDR3 sequence (DNA): TGTGCCAGCAGCCGGGGACAGGGGGCTGGAGGAAACACCATATATTTT. Translating it yields CASSRGQGAGGNTIYF.

This clone was observed a few times. This chain links TRBV19 with TRBJ2-7; possibly TRBD2 for D (5 bases). The CDR3 runs 14 residues. Germline values: CDR1 LNHDA, CDR2 SQIVND (reference sequence). Between the trimmed V and J ends, which lost 1 base and 5 bases, there was a span of 12 bases. The CDR3 bases are TGTGCCAGTAGTATAGGACTCGGGCGGGACGAGCAGTACTTC. Its translation is CASSIGLGRDEQYF.

This clone has only one observation. The chain uses TRBV9 and TRBJ2-1; possibly TRBD2 for D (5 bases). The CDR3 covers 14 residues. V lost 3 bases, J lost 6 bases, and 13 bases lay in between. In germline, CDR1 is SGDLS, CDR2 YYNGEE. The CDR3 spells CASSGSGGPNEQFF. The DNA of the CDR3 is TGTGCCAGCAGCGGAAGCGGAGGACCCAATGAGCAGTTCTTC.

The chain links TRBV28 to TRBJ2-5; TRBD1 matches at 10 bases. CDR3 length: 14 residues. Germline V lookup: CDR1 MDHEN, CDR2 SYDVKM. Trimming took 7 bases from V and 5 from J; bases not matched to a gene: 7. CDR3 in DNA: TGTGCCAGCACGTCGGGACAGGGGACGGAGACCCAGTACTTC. The encoded protein is CASTSGQGTETQYF.

The CDR3 DNA follows: TGTGCCAGCAGCCAGGGACTCAACTATGGCTACACCTTC. Translating it yields CASSQGLNYGYTF. The rearrangement uses TRBV4-2 and TRBJ1-2; weak D call: TRBD1 (5 bases). The CDR3 loop spans 13 amino acids. V was pared by 3 bases and J by 2 bases, with 7 bases between. Germline loops: CDR1 LGHNA, CDR2 YNFKEQ.

This chain uses TRBV9 with TRBJ2-1; the match to TRBD2 covers 12 bases. Looked up from germline, CDR1 is SGDLS and CDR2 is YYNGEE. The CDR3 length is 16 residues. The J segment lost 5 bases and the V segment lost 3 bases, leaving 6 bases of the junction unmatched. This CDR3 reads CASSDRTSGTNNEQFF. CDR3 in DNA: TGTGCCAGCAGCGATCGGACTAGCGGGACGAACAATGAGCAGTTCTTC.

V usage is TRBV2 and J usage is TRBJ2-7; D possibly corresponds to TRBD1 (5 bases). Germline CDR1 is SNHLY and CDR2 is FYNNEI. There are 15 residues in the CDR3. Trimming left V 4 bases short and J 0 bases short, with 13 bases between. In nucleotides, the CDR3 is TGTGCCAGCAGTGGCGACAGCCAAAGCTCCTACGAGCAGTACTTC. Its protein product is CASSGDSQSSYEQYF.

This clone showed up just a few times. This chain links TRBV6-5 with TRBJ1-2; D not resolved. The germline V and J ends were trimmed by 2 bases and 4 bases, with 5 bases remaining between them. This CDR3 is 12 amino acids long. Germline V gene data show CDR1 as MNHEY and CDR2 as SVGAGI. CDR3 nucleotide sequence: TGTGCCAGCAGTTACGGGAGCTATGGCTACACCTTC. Translated: CASSYGSYGYTF.

V is TRBV10-3 and J is TRBJ2-5; no reliable D call. Between the trimmed V and J ends, which lost 4 bases and 5 bases, there was a span of 11 bases. The CDR3 is 13 residues long. Germline CDR1 reads ENHRY; CDR2 reads SYGVKD. CDR3 in amino acids: CAISGSQDETQYF. In DNA form, the CDR3 reads TGTGCCATCAGTGGGAGTCAAGACGAGACCCAGTACTTC.

This chain joins TRBV7-9 and TRBJ2-2; perhaps TRBD1 as D (5 bases). Germline CDR1 SEHNR, CDR2 FQNEAQ (reference sequence). The V end was cut by 3 bases, the J end by 6 bases, with 11 bases between. The CDR3 extends over 14 amino acids. The CDR3 spells CASSLGQGPGELFF. The CDR3 DNA follows: TGTGCCAGCAGCTTGGGGCAGGGTCCCGGGGAGCTGTTTTTT. Using reference TRBV7-9 and TRBJ2-2 for the parts outside the CDR3, the full variable domain is DTGVSQNPRHKITKRGQNVTFRCDPISEHNRLYWYRQTLGQGPEFLTYFQNEAQLEKSRLLSDRFSAERPKGSFSTLEIQRTEQGDSAMYLCASSLGQGPGELFFGEGSRLTVL.